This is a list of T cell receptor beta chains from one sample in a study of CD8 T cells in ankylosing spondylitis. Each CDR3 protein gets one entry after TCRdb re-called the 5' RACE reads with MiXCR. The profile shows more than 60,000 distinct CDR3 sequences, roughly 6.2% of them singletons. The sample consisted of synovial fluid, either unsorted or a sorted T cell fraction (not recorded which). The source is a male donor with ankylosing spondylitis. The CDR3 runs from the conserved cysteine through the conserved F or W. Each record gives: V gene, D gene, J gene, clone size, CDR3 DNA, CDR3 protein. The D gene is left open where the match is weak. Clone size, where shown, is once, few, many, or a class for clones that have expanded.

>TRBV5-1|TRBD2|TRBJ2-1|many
TGCGCCAGCAGCTTGGATACTAGCGGGAGGCGCTACAATGAGCAGTTCTTC
CASSLDTSGRRYNEQFF
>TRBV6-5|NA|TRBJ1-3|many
TGTGCCAGCAGTTATTCCCTTTACGGCGACACCATATATTTT
CASSYSLYGDTIYF
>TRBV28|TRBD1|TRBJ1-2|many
TGTGCCAGCAGACAGGGGAATGAAGGCTACACCTTC
CASRQGNEGYTF
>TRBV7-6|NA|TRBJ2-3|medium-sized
TGTGCCAGCAGCTTCAGCGAGCGAGATACGCAGTATTTT
CASSFSERDTQYF
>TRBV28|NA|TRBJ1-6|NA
TGTGCCAGCAGTTTCGGCATCAGCTATAATTCACCCCTCCACTTT
CASSFGISYNSPLHF
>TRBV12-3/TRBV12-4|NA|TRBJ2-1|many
TGTGCCAGCAGTTTAGAGGGCCGAGTGCTGAGCTCCTACAATGAGCAGTTCTTC
CASSLEGRVLSSYNEQFF
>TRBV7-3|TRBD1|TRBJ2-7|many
TGTGCCAGCAGCGTGCAATCAGGGGGCGCTTACGAGCAGTACTTC
CASSVQSGGAYEQYF
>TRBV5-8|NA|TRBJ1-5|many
TGTGCCAGCAGCTTGGCGGATACAAATCAGCCCCAGCATTTT
CASSLADTNQPQHF
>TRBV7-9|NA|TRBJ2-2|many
TGTGCCAGCAGCTACCGACAGAACACCGGGGAGCTGTTTTTT
CASSYRQNTGELFF
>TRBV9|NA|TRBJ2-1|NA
TGTGCCAGCAGCGCTACAATTCCTAGCTTTAGCTCCTACAATGAGCAGTTCTTC
CASSATIPSFSSYNEQFF
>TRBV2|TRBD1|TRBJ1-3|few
TGTGCCAGCAGTGTGACAGGGTCTGGAAACACCATATATTTT
CASSVTGSGNTIYF
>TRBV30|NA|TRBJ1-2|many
TGTGCCTGGATTGGGACCAACTATGGCTACACCTTC
CAWIGTNYGYTF
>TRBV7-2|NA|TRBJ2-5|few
TGTGCCAGCAGCTTCAGTCCCGAGGGTGGGACCCAGTACTTC
CASSFSPEGGTQYF
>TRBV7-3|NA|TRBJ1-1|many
TGTGCCAGCAGCTTATCTCCAGTGAACACTGAAGCTTTCTTT
CASSLSPVNTEAFF
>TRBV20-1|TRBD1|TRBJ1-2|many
TGCAGTGCTAGAGGCCAAGAGACAGGGGGCTGGTATGGCTACACCTTC
CSARGQETGGWYGYTF
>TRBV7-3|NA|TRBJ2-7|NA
TGTGCCAGCAGCCCCCAGGTTGGGGGGCCTTACGAGCAGTACTTC
CASSPQVGGPYEQYF
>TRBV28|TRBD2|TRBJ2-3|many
TGTGCCAGCAGTCCCGGGGGGGGTTTCACAGATACGCAGTATTTT
CASSPGGGFTDTQYF
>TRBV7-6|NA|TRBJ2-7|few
TGTGCCAGCAGCTCGGACCCCTACGAGCAGTACTTC
CASSSDPYEQYF
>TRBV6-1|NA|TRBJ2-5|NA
TGTGCCAGCAGCTTGGGAAGCCAAGAGACCCAGTACTTC
CASSLGSQETQYF
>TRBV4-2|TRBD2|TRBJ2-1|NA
TGTGCCAGCAGCCAAGAGGCGACTAGCGGATACAATGAGCAGTTCTTC
CASSQEATSGYNEQFF
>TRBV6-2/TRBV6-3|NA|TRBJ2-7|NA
TGTGCCAGCAGTTACTCCTTCGGGTCCTTCTACGAGCAGTACTTC
CASSYSFGSFYEQYF
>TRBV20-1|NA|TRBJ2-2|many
TGCAGTGCTAACCCCGGGACTCCGGACACCGGGGAGCTGTTTTTT
CSANPGTPDTGELFF
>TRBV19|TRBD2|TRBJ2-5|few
TGTGCCAGTAGTTCCGGGACTAGCGGGAGTAGGGAGACCCAGTACTTC
CASSSGTSGSRETQYF
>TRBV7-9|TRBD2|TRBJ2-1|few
TGTGCCAGCAGCTTACTTGGGGAGGGTGAGCAGTTCTTC
CASSLLGEGEQFF
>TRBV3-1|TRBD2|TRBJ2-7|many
TGTGCCAGCAGCTGGGGACTAGCGGGAGGCGAGCAGTACTTC
CASSWGLAGGEQYF
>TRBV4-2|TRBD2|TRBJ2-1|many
TGTGCCAGCAGCCAAGATTTACGACTAGCGGGAGGGCCCTACAATGAGCAGTTCTTC
CASSQDLRLAGGPYNEQFF
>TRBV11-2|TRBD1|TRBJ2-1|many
TGTGCCAGCAGCCGAGCCGGACAGGTGGGCTCCTACAATGAGCAGTTCTTC
CASSRAGQVGSYNEQFF
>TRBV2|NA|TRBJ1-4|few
TGTGCCAGCAGGGGCGGACGGTCCAATGAAAAACTGTTTTTT
CASRGGRSNEKLFF
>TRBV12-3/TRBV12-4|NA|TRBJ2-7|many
TGTGCCAGCAGTTGGGGCAGGTCGACCTACGAGCAGTACTTC
CASSWGRSTYEQYF
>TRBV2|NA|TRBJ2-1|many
TGTGCCAGCAGAGAAGGAGGAACCTACAATGAGCAGTTCTTC
CASREGGTYNEQFF
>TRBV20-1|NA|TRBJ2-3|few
TGCAGTGCCCCCCCCCCAGGCACAGATACGCAGTATTTT
CSAPPPGTDTQYF
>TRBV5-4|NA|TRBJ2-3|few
TGTGCCAGCAGCCGACAGTTAGATACGCAGTATTTT
CASSRQLDTQYF
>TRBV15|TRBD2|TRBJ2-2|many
TGTGCCACCAGCAGAGATCTGGTAGCGGGGAACGGGGAGCTGTTTTTT
CATSRDLVAGNGELFF
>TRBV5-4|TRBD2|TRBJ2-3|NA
TGTGCCAGCAGCTTGGGTTTGGTGAGCGGGAGGCTTAGCACAGATACGCAGTATTTT
CASSLGLVSGRLSTDTQYF
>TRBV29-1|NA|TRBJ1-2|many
TGCAGCGTTATGGGGCAGGGACCCTATGGCTACACCTTC
CSVMGQGPYGYTF
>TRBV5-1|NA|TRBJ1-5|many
TGCGCCAGCAGCTTGGAGGGGGGTAGCAATCAGCCCCAGCATTTT
CASSLEGGSNQPQHF
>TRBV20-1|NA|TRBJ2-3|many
TGCAGTGCTTACAGGTTGGGCACAGATACGCAGTATTTT
CSAYRLGTDTQYF
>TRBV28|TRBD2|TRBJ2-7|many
TGTGCCAGCAGCGTCCCGGGACTAGAAAACTACGAGCAGTACTTC
CASSVPGLENYEQYF
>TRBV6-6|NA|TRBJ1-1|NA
TGTGCCAGCAGCCACGACAGCGGGCCCAGAGCTTTCTTT
CASSHDSGPRAFF
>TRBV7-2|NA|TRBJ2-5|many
TGTGCCAGCAGCTTAACCCGCGAGGAGACCCAGTACTTC
CASSLTREETQYF
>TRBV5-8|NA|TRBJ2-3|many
TGTGCCAGCAGCTTGGGTGGAGGGGACACAGATACGCAGTATTTT
CASSLGGGDTDTQYF
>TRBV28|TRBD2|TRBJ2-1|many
TGTGCCAGCAGTTCTCTAGCGGGAGGAGATGAGCAGTTCTTC
CASSSLAGGDEQFF
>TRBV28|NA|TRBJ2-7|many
TGTGCCAGCAGCGATTCTAAGACGGGACTTTTCTACGAGCAGTACTTC
CASSDSKTGLFYEQYF
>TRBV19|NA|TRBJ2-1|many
TGTGCCAGTGTCCGGAGCTCCGGCTCCTACAATGAGCAGTTCTTC
CASVRSSGSYNEQFF
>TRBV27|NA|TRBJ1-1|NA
TGTGCCGCAAAGCGCAGGGACGCCACTGAAGCTTTCTTT
CAAKRRDATEAFF
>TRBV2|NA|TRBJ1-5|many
TGTGCCAGCAGTGAAAGGGGTAGGGCAGGCGGGAGGACCCAGCATTTT
CASSERGRAGGRTQHF
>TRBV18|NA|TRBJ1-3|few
TGTGCCAGCTCACCACCAACAAGCTCTGGAAACACCATATATTTT
CASSPPTSSGNTIYF
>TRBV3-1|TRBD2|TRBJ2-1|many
TGTGCCAGCAGCCAAGTTATTAGCGGGAGCTGGCCCCCCGGGGTCTTC
CASSQVISGSWPPGVF
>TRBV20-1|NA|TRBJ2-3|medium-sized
TGCAGTGCTAGAGTCGGGGGCACAGATACGCAGTATTTT
CSARVGGTDTQYF
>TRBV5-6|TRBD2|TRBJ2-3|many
TGTGCCAGCAGTCCACTAGCGGGAGGACGCACAGATACGCAGTATTTT
CASSPLAGGRTDTQYF
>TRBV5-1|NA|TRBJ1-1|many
TGCGCCAGCAGCTTCTCCGGGGGGAACACTGAAGCTTTCTTT
CASSFSGGNTEAFF
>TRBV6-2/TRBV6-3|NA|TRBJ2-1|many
TGTGCCAGCACCACCAGCGGAGCTCTTGGTAATGAGCAGTTCTTC
CASTTSGALGNEQFF
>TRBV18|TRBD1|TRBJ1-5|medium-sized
TGTGCCAGCTCACCGCGGACAGGGGGCAATGAGCCCCAGCATTTT
CASSPRTGGNEPQHF
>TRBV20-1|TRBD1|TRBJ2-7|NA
TGCAGTGCTGCTCGACAGGGGGCTTTCCACGAGCAGTACTTC
CSAARQGAFHEQYF
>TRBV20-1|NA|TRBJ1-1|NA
TGCAGTGCTAGAGTTCAGGCCCCAAACACTGAAGCTTTCTTT
CSARVQAPNTEAFF
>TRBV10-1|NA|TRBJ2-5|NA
TGCGCCAGCAGTGAGTTGGAGACTCCCCACGAGACCCAGTACTTC
CASSELETPHETQYF
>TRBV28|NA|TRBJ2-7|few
TGTGCCACTACAAAGACAGGCCGCTCCTACGAGCAGTACTTC
CATTKTGRSYEQYF
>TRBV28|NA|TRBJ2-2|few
TGTGCCAGCATCCGAGTCGGGAACACCGGGGAGCTGTTTTTT
CASIRVGNTGELFF